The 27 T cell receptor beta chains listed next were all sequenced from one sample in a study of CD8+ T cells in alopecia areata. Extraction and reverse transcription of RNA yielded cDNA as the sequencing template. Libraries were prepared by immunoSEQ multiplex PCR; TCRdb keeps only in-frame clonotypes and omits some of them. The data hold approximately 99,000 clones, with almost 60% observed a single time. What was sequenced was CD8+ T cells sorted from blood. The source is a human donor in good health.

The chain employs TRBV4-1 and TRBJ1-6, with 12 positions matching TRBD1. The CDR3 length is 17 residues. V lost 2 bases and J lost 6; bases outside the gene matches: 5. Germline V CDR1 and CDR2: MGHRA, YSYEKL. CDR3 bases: TGCGCCAGCAGCCAACCTGGGACAGGGGGCGCTAATTCACCCCTCCACTTT. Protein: CASSQPGTGGANSPLHF.

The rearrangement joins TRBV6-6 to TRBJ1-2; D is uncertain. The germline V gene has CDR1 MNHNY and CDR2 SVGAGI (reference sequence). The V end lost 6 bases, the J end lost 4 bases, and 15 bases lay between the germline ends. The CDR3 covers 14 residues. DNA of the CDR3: TGTGCCAGCAGCCGGCCTGGCTTTGGCTATGGCTACACCTTC. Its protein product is CASSRPGFGYGYTF.

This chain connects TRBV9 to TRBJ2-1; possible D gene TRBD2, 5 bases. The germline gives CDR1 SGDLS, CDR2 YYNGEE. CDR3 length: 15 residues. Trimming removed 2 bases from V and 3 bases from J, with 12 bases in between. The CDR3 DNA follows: TGTGCCAGCAGCGTCTCCGGGATTCTCTACAATGAGCAGTTCTTC. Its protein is CASSVSGILYNEQFF.

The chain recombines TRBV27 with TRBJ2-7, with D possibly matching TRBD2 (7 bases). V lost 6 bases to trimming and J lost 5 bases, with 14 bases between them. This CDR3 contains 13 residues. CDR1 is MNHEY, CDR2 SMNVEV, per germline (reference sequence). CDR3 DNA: TGTGCCAGCAGCCCTGGGGGGGCCAACGAGCAGTACTTC. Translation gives CASSPGGANEQYF.

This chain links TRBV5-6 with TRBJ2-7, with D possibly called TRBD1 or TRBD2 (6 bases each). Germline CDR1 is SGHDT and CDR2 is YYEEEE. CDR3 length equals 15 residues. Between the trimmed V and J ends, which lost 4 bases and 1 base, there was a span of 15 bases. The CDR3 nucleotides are TGTGCCAGCAGCATCCTGGGGGCGGGATCCTACGAGCAGTACTTC. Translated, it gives CASSILGAGSYEQYF.

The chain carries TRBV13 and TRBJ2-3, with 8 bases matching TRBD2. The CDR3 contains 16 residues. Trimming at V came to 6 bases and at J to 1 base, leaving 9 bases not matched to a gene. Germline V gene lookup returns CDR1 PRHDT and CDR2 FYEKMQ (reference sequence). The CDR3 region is CASRNRGGLGTDTQYF. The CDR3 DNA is TGTGCCAGCAGAAACCGGGGGGGCCTTGGCACAGATACGCAGTATTTT.

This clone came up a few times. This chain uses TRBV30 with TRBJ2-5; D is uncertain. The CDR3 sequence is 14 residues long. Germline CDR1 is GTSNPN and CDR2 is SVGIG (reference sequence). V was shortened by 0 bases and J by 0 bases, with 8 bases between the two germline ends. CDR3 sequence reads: CAWSVGSYQETQYF. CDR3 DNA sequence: TGTGCCTGGAGTGTGGGGTCTTACCAAGAGACCCAGTACTTC. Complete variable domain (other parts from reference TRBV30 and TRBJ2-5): SQTIHQWPATLVQPVGSPLSLECTVEGTSNPNLYWYRQAAGRGLQLLFYSVGIGQISSEVPQNLSASRPQDRQFILSSKKLLLSDSGFYLCAWSVGSYQETQYFGPGTRLLVL.

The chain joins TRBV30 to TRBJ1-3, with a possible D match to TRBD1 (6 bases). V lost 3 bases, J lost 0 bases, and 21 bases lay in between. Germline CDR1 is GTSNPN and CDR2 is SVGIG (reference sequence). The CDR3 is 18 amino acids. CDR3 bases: TGTGCCTGGAGGAAAGGGGCACGGAGGGGGGTCTCTGGAAACACCATATATTTT. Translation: CAWRKGARRGVSGNTIYF.

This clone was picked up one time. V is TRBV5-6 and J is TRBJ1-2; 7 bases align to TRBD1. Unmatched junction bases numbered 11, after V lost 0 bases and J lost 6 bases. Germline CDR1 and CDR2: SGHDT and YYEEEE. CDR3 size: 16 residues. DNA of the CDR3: TGTGCCAGCAGCTTGGCCGGCAGGGGGGCCCCTCATGGCTACACCTTC. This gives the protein CASSLAGRGAPHGYTF.

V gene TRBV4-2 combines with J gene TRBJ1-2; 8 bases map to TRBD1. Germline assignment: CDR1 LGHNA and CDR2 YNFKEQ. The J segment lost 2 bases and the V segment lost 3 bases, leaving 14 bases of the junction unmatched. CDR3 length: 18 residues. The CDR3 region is CASSQGALGQAENYGYTF. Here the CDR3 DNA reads TGTGCCAGCAGCCAGGGGGCATTGGGACAGGCAGAAAACTATGGCTACACCTTC.

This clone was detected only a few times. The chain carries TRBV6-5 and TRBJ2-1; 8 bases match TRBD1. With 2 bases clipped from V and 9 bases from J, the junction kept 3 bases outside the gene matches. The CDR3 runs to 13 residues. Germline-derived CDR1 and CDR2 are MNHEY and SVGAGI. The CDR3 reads CASSYPGGGEQFF. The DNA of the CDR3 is TGTGCCAGCAGTTACCCAGGGGGCGGTGAGCAGTTCTTC.

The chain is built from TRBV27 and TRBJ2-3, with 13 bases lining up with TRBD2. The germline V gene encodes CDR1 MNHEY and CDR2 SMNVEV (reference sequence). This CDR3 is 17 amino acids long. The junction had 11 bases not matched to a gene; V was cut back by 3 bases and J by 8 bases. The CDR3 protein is CASSFVSPLAGGGTQYF. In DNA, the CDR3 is TGTGCCAGCAGTTTCGTGTCTCCACTAGCGGGGGGGGGTACGCAGTATTTT.

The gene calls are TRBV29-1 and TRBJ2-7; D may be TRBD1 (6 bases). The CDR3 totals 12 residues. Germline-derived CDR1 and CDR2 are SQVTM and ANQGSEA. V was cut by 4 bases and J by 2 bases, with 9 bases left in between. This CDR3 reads CSVARGPYEQYF. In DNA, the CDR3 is TGCAGCGTTGCCAGGGGTCCCTACGAGCAGTACTTC.

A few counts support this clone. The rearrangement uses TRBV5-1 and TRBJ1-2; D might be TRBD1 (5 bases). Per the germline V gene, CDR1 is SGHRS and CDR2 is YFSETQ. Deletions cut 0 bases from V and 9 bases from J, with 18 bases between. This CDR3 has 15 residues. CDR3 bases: TGCGCCAGCAGCTTGGCTTTGGGGCAATTTACACGCTACACCTTC. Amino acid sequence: CASSLALGQFTRYTF.

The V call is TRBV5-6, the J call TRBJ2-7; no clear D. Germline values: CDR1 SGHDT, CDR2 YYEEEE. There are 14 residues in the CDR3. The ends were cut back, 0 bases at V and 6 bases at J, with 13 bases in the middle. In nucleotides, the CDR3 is TGTGCCAGCAGCTTGGGTTCGGGCATTTCCGAGCAGTACTTC. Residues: CASSLGSGISEQYF.

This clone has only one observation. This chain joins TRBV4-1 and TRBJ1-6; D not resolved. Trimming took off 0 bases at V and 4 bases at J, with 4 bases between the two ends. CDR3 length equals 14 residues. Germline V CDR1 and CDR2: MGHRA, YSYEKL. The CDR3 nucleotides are TGCGCCAGCAGCCAAGATTCATATAATTCACCCCTCCACTTT. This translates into CASSQDSYNSPLHF.

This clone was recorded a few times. This CDR3 is CSALAGNPNEQFF. The CDR3 nucleotides read TGCAGCGCTCTAGCGGGGAACCCGAATGAGCAGTTCTTC. The V and J genes are TRBV29-1 and TRBJ2-1; 9 positions agree with TRBD2. Germline V gene data show CDR1 as SQVTM and CDR2 as ANQGSEA. The CDR3 is 13 amino acids. Losses at the gene ends were 7 bases for V and 7 bases for J; bases not matched to a gene: 8.

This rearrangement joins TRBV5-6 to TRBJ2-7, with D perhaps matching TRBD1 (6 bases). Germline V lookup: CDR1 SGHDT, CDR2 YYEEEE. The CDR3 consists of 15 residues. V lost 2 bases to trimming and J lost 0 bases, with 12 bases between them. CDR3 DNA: TGTGCCAGCAGCTTTGACAGGACTCGCTCCTACGAGCAGTACTTC. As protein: CASSFDRTRSYEQYF.

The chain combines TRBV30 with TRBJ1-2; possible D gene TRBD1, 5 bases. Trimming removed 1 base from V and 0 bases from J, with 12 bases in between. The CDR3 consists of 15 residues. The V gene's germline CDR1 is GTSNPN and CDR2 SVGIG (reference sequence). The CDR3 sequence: CAWSGPGTANYGYTF. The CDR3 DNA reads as TGTGCCTGGAGTGGTCCCGGGACGGCTAACTATGGCTACACCTTC.

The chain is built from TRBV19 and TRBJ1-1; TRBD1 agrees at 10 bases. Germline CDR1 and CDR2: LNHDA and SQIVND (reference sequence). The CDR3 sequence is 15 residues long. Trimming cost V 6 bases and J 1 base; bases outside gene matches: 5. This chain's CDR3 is CASRVTGGGNTEAFF. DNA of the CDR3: TGTGCCAGTAGGGTGACAGGGGGCGGGAACACTGAAGCTTTCTTT.

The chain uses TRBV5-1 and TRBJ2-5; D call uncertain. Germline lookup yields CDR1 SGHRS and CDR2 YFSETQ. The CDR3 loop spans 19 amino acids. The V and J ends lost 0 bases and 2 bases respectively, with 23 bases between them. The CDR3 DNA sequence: TGCGCCAGCAGCTTGGCCCAGTTGGACGAGCGAGCTGCGCAAGAGACCCAGTACTTC. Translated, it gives CASSLAQLDERAAQETQYF.

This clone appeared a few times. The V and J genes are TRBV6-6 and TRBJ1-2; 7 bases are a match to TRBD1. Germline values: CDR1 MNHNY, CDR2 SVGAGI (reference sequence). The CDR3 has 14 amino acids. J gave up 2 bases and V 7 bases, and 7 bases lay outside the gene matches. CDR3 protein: CASIQGGGNYGYTF. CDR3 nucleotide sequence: TGTGCCAGCATCCAGGGGGGAGGGAACTATGGCTACACCTTC.

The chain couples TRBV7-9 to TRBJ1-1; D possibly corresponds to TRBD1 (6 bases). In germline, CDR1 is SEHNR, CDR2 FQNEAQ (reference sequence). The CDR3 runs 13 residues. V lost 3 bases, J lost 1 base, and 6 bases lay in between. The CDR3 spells CASSLTGNTEAFF. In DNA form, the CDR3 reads TGTGCCAGCAGCTTGACAGGGAACACTGAAGCTTTCTTT.

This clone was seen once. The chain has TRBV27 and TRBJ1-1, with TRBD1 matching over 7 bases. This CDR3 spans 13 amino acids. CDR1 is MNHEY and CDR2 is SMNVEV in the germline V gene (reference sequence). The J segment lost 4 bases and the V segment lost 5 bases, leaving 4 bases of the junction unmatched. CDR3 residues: CASSTTGATEAFF. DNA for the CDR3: TGTGCCAGCAGTACCACAGGGGCCACTGAAGCTTTCTTT.

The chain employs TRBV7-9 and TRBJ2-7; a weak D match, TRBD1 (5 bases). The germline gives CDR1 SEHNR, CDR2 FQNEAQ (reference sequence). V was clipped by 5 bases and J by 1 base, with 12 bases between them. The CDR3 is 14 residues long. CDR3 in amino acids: CASSQTAFSYEQYF. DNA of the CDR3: TGTGCCAGCAGCCAGACAGCTTTTTCCTACGAGCAGTACTTC.

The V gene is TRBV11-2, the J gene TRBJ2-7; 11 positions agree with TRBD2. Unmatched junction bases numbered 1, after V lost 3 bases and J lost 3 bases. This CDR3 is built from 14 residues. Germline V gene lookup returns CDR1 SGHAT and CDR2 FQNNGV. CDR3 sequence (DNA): TGTGCCAGCAGCTTCGGGACTAGCGGCTACGAGCAGTACTTC. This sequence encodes CASSFGTSGYEQYF.

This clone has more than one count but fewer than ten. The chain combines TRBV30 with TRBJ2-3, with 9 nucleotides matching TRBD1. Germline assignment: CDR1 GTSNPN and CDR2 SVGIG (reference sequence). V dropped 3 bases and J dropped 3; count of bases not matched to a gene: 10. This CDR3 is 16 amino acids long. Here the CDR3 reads CAWSAPDRGGTDTQYF. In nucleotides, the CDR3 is TGTGCCTGGAGCGCGCCGGACAGGGGAGGTACAGATACGCAGTATTTT.